What follows is one T cell receptor beta chain and its context. Its target is unknown. The data were taken from a study of shared clonotypes between healthy human individuals. Study conclusions and caveats: Since donors were few, the genetic and exposure-history diversity represented was limited. Some clonotypes were shared by all four sorted-subset donors, while others were not shared. The non-shared ones had lower generation probabilities than the shared ones.

This table comes from immunoSEQ multiplex PCR, and its TCRdb copy is limited to in-frame clones, with some not included. The top ten hold 0.39% of the sample, which has 2.3 million or so clones, over 90% seen once. Germline assignment: CDR1 SGHTA and CDR2 FQGNSA. V lost 5 bases and J lost 3; bases outside the gene matches: 6. CDR3 length equals 14 residues. This TCR was sampled from a man between 18 and 35 years old in good health. Some clones in this sample may be carry-over from other donors' samples. Sequenced: naive CD4+ T cells from PBMCs. The subset here: CD45RA+ positively selected. The V gene is TRBV7-2, the J gene TRBJ1-1, with 7 bases identical to TRBD1. This CDR3 is CASSVQGQDTEAFF. CDR3 coding DNA: TGTGCCAGCAGCGTACAGGGGCAGGACACTGAAGCTTTCTTT.